The clone carrying this T cell receptor beta chain has only a few counts. Its antigen remains unidentified. This sample stems from a study of beta chain features in type 1 diabetes. Expressed TCRB transcripts were sequenced, since all the RNA that had been isolated was reverse transcribed. Libraries were prepared by immunoSEQ multiplex PCR; TCRdb keeps only in-frame clonotypes and omits some of them. This sample has about 650,000 clones; over 10% occur once, and the top ten carry approximately 0.11%. Study-wide results and limits: Shorter TCRB CDR3s, moderately but significantly so, were found in Type 1 diabetes patients in all four CD4+ subsets. cDNA sequencing could over-represent cells with high TCR expression.

Every participating donor gave one draw, a heparinised blood sample averaging about 100 mL. Each sorted population was over 95% pure. The CDR3 runs to 12 residues. V was clipped by 1 base and J by 8 bases, with 8 bases between them. Germline CDR1 is MGHDK and CDR2 is SYGVNS. The TCR was taken from a man under 40 with type 1 diabetes. Sequencing was performed on naive CD4+ T cells from blood. The V and J genes are TRBV25-1 and TRBJ1-2; D ambiguous. CDR3 sequence: CASSESKWGYTF. The CDR3 bases are TGTGCCAGCAGTGAATCAAAGTGGGGCTACACCTTC.